These T cell receptor beta chains were read from a single sample in a study of blood T cell repertoires in COVID-19. Sequencing used immunoSEQ multiplex PCR; TCRdb keeps in-frame clones, though not all of them. The data hold about 120,000 clones, with 86% observed a single time. The sequencing sample was made of peripheral blood. The receptors come from a man in his 70s who had recovered from COVID-19. Both conserved end residues are trimmed from each CDR3.

v_gene	j_gene	CDR3aa
TRBV7-6	TRBJ2-2	ASSFGRGIDTGELF
TRBV6-5	TRBJ1-2	ASSSGLPGDYGYT
TRBV5-4	TRBJ2-3	ASSELGASTDTQY
TRBV5-1	TRBJ1-1	ASSLADRVGTEAF
TRBV30	TRBJ2-6	AWYRGRVTGANVLT
TRBV29-1	TRBJ2-5	SVTSGWGGSETQY
TRBV5-1	TRBJ2-1	ASSLISGSYNEQF
TRBV12-3/TRBV12-4	TRBJ2-7	ASTSSYEQY
TRBV28	TRBJ1-1	ASSSGLSRGRTEAF
TRBV2	TRBJ2-3	ASSEGGGTDTQY
TRBV19	TRBJ2-7	ASSVAGTTTYEQY
TRBV5-1	TRBJ2-1	ASSAQGGSYNEQF
TRBV4-1	TRBJ1-2	ASSQGLRDYGYT
TRBV5-4	TRBJ2-2	ASSPAMGQGATGELF
TRBV7-9	TRBJ1-6	ASSETGDSPLH
TRBV6-5	TRBJ1-2	ASTKGQGVYGYT
TRBV15	TRBJ2-7	ATSRDHGGIYEQY
TRBV30	TRBJ2-7	AWSSIAGGFYEQY
TRBV28	TRBJ2-7	ASSLGGGTAYEQY
TRBV19	TRBJ2-3	ASSRDSLLDTQY
TRBV3-1/TRBV3-2	TRBJ1-5	ASSPGWNSNQPQH
TRBV4-2	TRBJ2-1	ASSQALASLNNEQF
TRBV30	TRBJ2-1	AWSVPHADAYNEQF
TRBV29-1	TRBJ2-1	SVVARGSYNEQF
TRBV30	TRBJ2-5	AWRGTSGGTQY
TRBV7-8	TRBJ1-2	ASSQSLDRNYGYT
TRBV6-6	TRBJ2-1	ASSTDSYNEQF
TRBV5-4	TRBJ1-1	ASSLGREGTEAF
TRBV29-1	TRBJ2-3	SVEGGAGADTQY
TRBV6-2/TRBV6-3	TRBJ2-5	ASSLRRETQY
TRBV5-1	TRBJ1-3	ASSLGAETSGNTIY
TRBV6-2/TRBV6-3	TRBJ1-5	ASSYSGIQPQH
TRBV7-9	TRBJ1-1	ASSLGSGRNTEAF
TRBV27	TRBJ1-2	ASSRDRAFNYGYT
TRBV9	TRBJ2-7	ASRVRLAGTYEQY
TRBV4-1	TRBJ2-7	ASSQGGAGKLEQY
TRBV6-1	TRBJ1-1	ASSFGIQGPGAF
TRBV28	TRBJ1-5	ASSSLLAAHQPQH
TRBV28	TRBJ2-7	ASIGQGQDLGYEQY
TRBV28	TRBJ1-2	ASRLEGRYGYT
TRBV9	TRBJ2-1	ASSDPSPGSSGSYNEQF